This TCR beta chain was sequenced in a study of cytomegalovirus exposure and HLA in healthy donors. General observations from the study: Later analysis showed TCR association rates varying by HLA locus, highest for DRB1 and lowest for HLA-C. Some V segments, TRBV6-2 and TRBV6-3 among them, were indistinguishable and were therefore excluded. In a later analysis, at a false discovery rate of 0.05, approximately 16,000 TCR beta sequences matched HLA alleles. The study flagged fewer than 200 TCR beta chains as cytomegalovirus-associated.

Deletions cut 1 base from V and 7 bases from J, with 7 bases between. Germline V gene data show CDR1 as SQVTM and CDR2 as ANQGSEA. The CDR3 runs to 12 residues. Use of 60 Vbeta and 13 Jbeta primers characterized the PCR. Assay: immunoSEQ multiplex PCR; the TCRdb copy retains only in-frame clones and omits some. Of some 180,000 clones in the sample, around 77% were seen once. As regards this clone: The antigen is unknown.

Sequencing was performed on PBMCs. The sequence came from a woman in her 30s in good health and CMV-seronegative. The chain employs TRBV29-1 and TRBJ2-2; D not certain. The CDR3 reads CSVEAGIGELFF. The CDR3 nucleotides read TGCAGCGTTGAAGCGGGTATCGGGGAGCTGTTTTTT.